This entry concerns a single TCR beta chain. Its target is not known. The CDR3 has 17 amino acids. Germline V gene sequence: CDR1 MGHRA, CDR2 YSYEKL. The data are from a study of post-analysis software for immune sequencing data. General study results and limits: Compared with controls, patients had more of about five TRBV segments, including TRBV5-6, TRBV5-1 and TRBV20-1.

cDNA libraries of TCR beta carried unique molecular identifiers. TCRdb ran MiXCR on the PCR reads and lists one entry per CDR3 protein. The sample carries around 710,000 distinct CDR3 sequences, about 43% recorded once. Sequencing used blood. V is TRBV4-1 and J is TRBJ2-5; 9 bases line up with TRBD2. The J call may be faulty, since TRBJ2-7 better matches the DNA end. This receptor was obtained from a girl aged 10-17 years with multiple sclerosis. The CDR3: CASSQGLTSGTGYEQYF. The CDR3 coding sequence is TGCGCCAGCAGCCAAGGGTTGACTAGCGGTACGGGGTACGAGCAGTACTTC.